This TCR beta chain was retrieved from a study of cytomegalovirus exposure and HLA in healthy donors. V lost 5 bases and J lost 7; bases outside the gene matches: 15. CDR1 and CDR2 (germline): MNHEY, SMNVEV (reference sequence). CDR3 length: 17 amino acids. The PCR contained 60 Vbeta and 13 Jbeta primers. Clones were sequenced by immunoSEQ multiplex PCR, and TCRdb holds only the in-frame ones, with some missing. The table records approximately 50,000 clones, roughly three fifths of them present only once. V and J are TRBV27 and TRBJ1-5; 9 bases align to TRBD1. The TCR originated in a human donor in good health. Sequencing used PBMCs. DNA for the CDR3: TGTGCCAGCAGTCCCTATTTAGACAGGGGGGCAGGACAGCCCCAGCATTTT. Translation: CASSPYLDRGAGQPQHF.